These 13 T cell receptor beta chains were all obtained from the same sample, sequenced in a study of identical twins. TCRdb fed the 5' RACE reads into MiXCR, producing one record per CDR3 protein. The profile shows approximately 140,000 distinct CDR3 sequences, roughly 3.3% of them singletons. What was sequenced was memory T cells sorted from blood. The receptors here all came from a man between 18 and 35 years old in good health.

This clonotype was observed at least ten times. The chain uses TRBV6-1 and TRBJ2-5; 12 nucleotides align to TRBD2. There are 15 residues in the CDR3. With V trimmed by 7 bases and J by 3 bases, 6 bases remained unmatched. CDR1 and CDR2 from the germline V gene are MNHNS and SASEGT. The chain's CDR3 is CASTKRLAGEETQYF. The CDR3 nucleotides are TGTGCCAGCACTAAGAGACTAGCGGGAGAAGAGACCCAGTACTTC.

This clonotype was seen ten or more times. The V call is TRBV6-2 or TRBV6-3, the J call TRBJ2-7; a weak D match, TRBD2 (6 bases). Trimming cost V 5 bases and J 6 bases, with 20 bases left between them. This CDR3 spans 15 amino acids. Germline values: CDR1 MNHEY, CDR2 SVGEGT. CDR3 nucleotide sequence: TGTGCCAGCAGTCCACAGAACTTGCGGGGAAGCGAGCAGTACTTC. It yields the protein CASSPQNLRGSEQYF.

This clonotype was recorded at least ten times. The genes are TRBV3-1 and TRBJ1-6; D not resolved. Germline V gene data show CDR1 as LGHDT and CDR2 as YNNKEL (reference sequence). The CDR3 runs to 13 residues. V lost 4 bases and J 10 bases, leaving 11 bases between the germline ends. The CDR3 DNA is TGTGCCAGCAGCCCCGGGTCGGGGTCACCCCTCCACTTT. Amino acid sequence: CASSPGSGSPLHF.

The genes are TRBV5-1 and TRBJ2-5; TRBD1 matches 8 bases. There are 15 residues in the CDR3. V lost 4 bases, J lost 2 bases, and 7 bases stayed unmatched. Germline lookup yields CDR1 SGHRS and CDR2 YFSETQ. In DNA, the CDR3 is TGCGCCAGCAGCCAAGGACAGGGTGGTCAAGAGACCCAGTACTTC. This gives the protein CASSQGQGGQETQYF.

This clonotype was recorded at least ten times. CDR3 sequence: CASSFSGRAGDTQYF. The CDR3 bases are TGCGCCAGCAGCTTCAGCGGGAGGGCCGGTGATACGCAGTATTTT. The chain couples TRBV5-1 to TRBJ2-3, with 10 bases matching TRBD2. V trimming: 2 bases; J trimming: 6 bases; junction bases outside the gene matches: 6. Per the germline V gene, CDR1 is SGHRS and CDR2 is YFSETQ. This CDR3 is 15 amino acids long.

This clonotype has at least ten counts. V is TRBV10-2 and J is TRBJ2-5, with D perhaps TRBD1 (6 bases). Germline V CDR1 and CDR2: WSHSY, SAAADI. V was shortened by 2 bases and J by 4 bases, with 11 bases between the two germline ends. The CDR3 totals 14 residues. CDR3 protein: CASSETRDTETQYF. The CDR3 DNA follows: TGCGCCAGCAGTGAGACCCGGGACACAGAGACCCAGTACTTC.

Ten or more counts support this clonotype. V gene TRBV6-4 combines with J gene TRBJ2-1, with 11 bases matching TRBD2. CDR1 is MRHNA and CDR2 is SNTAGT in the germline V gene. V dropped 0 bases and J dropped 5; count of bases not matched to a gene: 6. The CDR3 covers 17 residues. CDR3: CASSDSQTSGTNNEQFF. The DNA of the CDR3 is TGTGCCAGCAGTGACTCCCAGACTAGCGGGACCAACAATGAGCAGTTCTTC.

This clonotype was observed at least ten times. CDR3 sequence reads: CASSPRLAGGTEQFF. The DNA for the CDR3 is TGTGCCAGCAGTCCCCGGCTAGCGGGAGGGACGGAGCAGTTCTTC. V is TRBV6-1 and J is TRBJ2-1; 12 bases align to TRBD2. Germline CDR1 is MNHNS and CDR2 is SASEGT. CDR3 length: 15 residues. Unmatched junction bases numbered 9, after V lost 5 bases and J lost 10 bases.

This clonotype was found many times. This chain joins TRBV5-1 and TRBJ2-3; D ambiguous. Per germline, CDR1 SGHRS and CDR2 YFSETQ. V lost 6 bases, J lost 4 bases, and 12 bases lay in between. The CDR3 totals 13 residues. This CDR3 is CASKVSGADTQYF. The CDR3 DNA sequence: TGCGCCAGCAAGGTTTCAGGCGCAGATACGCAGTATTTT.

This clonotype appeared many times. The chain uses TRBV27 and TRBJ2-4; D unresolved. V lost 6 bases to trimming and J lost 2 bases, with 17 bases between them. The CDR3 contains 16 residues. CDR1 and CDR2 (germline): MNHEY, SMNVEV (reference sequence). CDR3: CASSLTPPGSKNIQYF. The CDR3 coding sequence is TGTGCCAGCAGCCTTACGCCCCCCGGTTCCAAAAACATTCAGTACTTC.

This chain joins TRBV7-9 and TRBJ2-7; TRBD1 is a possible D gene (5 bases). Germline CDR1 SEHNR, CDR2 FQNEAQ (reference sequence). The CDR3 has 13 amino acids. Trimming stripped 7 bases from V and 6 bases from J, with 16 bases between. CDR3 loop: CASMEAGRGEQYF. DNA of the CDR3: TGTGCCAGCATGGAAGCAGGGCGTGGCGAGCAGTACTTC.

This clonotype has a handful of counts. The chain links TRBV14 to TRBJ2-1, with 10 positions matching TRBD2. The CDR3 covers 19 residues. The germline gives CDR1 SGHDN, CDR2 FVKESK. The ends lost 1 base at V and 7 bases at J; junction bases unmatched: 16. CDR3 protein: CASSQGGTSVSRAANEQFF. Written as DNA, the CDR3 is TGTGCCAGCAGCCAAGGTGGGACTAGCGTTTCCCGAGCAGCGAATGAGCAGTTCTTC.

This clonotype was seen repeatedly, ten times or more. This chain connects TRBV20-1 to TRBJ2-1, with D tentatively TRBD2 (6 bases). Germline-derived CDR1 and CDR2 are DFQATT and SNEGSKA (reference sequence). V was trimmed by 6 bases and J by 10 bases, leaving 28 bases between them. This CDR3 has 16 amino acids. This chain's CDR3 is CSAQSMGGTPIREQFF. The CDR3 bases are TGCAGTGCCCAAAGTATGGGCGGGACCCCTATACGGGAGCAGTTCTTC.